In this sample, the clone carrying this T cell receptor (beta chain) turned up a few times. Its antigen remains unknown. The CDR3 covers 11 residues. Germline V lookup: CDR1 MDHEN, CDR2 SYDVKM. V gave up 11 bases and J gave up 9 bases, with 14 bases separating them. This specimen comes from a study of blood T cells in healthy people across ages. A second PCR of roughly 7 to 11 cycles used a sample-barcoded 5' primer and a J-beta primer mix. A 12-random-nucleotide template-switch adaptor tagged each cDNA molecule. CDR3-containing paired-end reads numbered at least 2.5 million in each sample. TCRdb used MiXCR to reprocess the 5' RACE reads, holding one entry per CDR3 protein. Among 1.5 million to 1.9 million distinct CDR3 sequences, around 40% were seen once, and the ten largest hold about 4%. Whole-study findings and limits: Lack of knowledge of donor CMV status possibly confounded expanded clonotype changes. Measured against age, TCR beta diversity per million T cells decreased in a roughly linear manner.

Sequenced sample: blood. This clonotype was obtained from a woman between 18 and 30 years old in good health. J is TRBJ2-1 and V is TRBV28; D call uncertain. CDR3 in DNA: TGTGCCGTCCACTTGGAAAGTGAGCAGTTCTTC. Its translation is CAVHLESEQFF.